The 10 T cell receptor beta chains below were found in one sample sequenced in a study of shared clonotypes between healthy human individuals. Clones were sequenced by immunoSEQ multiplex PCR, and TCRdb holds only the in-frame ones, with some missing. Among fewer than 400,000 clones listed, less than 85% were seen once. Sequencing was performed on memory CD4+ T cells sorted from blood. The subset was: CD45RA-negative fraction. These receptors came from a man in his thirties or forties in good health.

The chain links TRBV27 to TRBJ1-2, with 10 bases aligning to TRBD1. Losses at the gene ends were 2 bases for V and 7 bases for J; bases not matched to a gene: 4. Germline V gene lookup returns CDR1 MNHEY and CDR2 SMNVEV (reference sequence). There are 14 residues in the CDR3. DNA of the CDR3: TGTGCCAGCAGTTTAAGGGGACAGGGGTTTGGCTACACCTTC. This sequence encodes CASSLRGQGFGYTF.

This chain uses TRBV9 with TRBJ2-7; 8 bases align to TRBD2. Germline V CDR1 and CDR2: SGDLS, YYNGEE. V gave up 0 bases and J gave up 5 bases; unmatched junction bases: 4. CDR3 length equals 14 residues. In nucleotides, the CDR3 is TGTGCCAGCAGCGTAGGGGTAGCGGGACACGAGCAGTACTTC. Protein sequence: CASSVGVAGHEQYF.

In its sample, this clone was seen a few times. V is TRBV14 and J is TRBJ2-1, with D possibly matching TRBD1 (6 bases). The V and J ends lost 5 bases and 4 bases respectively, with 18 bases between them. The CDR3 extends over 16 amino acids. Germline values: CDR1 SGHDN, CDR2 FVKESK. CDR3 DNA sequence: TGTGCCAGCAGCAGATACGAACGACAGGATTACAATGAGCAGTTCTTC. Protein: CASSRYERQDYNEQFF.

This chain links TRBV5-4 with TRBJ1-2, with a weak D call TRBD1 (6 bases). CDR1 SGHNT and CDR2 YYREEE come from the germline V gene (reference sequence). This CDR3 spans 19 amino acids. V was clipped by 0 bases and J by 2 bases, with 23 bases between them. CDR3 protein: CASSLALSLSGQLNYGYTF. In nucleotides, the CDR3 is TGTGCCAGCAGCTTGGCCCTATCGCTGTCGGGACAACTAAACTATGGCTACACCTTC. Supplemented by reference TRBV5-4 and TRBJ1-2, the full variable domain reads ETGVTQSPTHLIKTRGQQVTLRCSSQSGHNTVSWYQQALGQGPQFIFQYYREEENGRGNFPPRFSGLQFPNYSSELNVNALELDDSALYLCASSLALSLSGQLNYGYTFGSGTRLTVV.

This clone has more than one count but fewer than ten. The V call is TRBV4-1, the J call TRBJ2-1; D assignment may be TRBD1 or TRBD2 (5 bases each). Germline V lookup: CDR1 MGHRA, CDR2 YSYEKL. Trimming cost V 0 bases and J 10 bases, with 22 bases left between them. The CDR3 runs to 17 residues. Here the CDR3 DNA reads TGCGCCAGCAGCCAAGATTTGGTTAGCTTGCCCGAGGGGGAGCAGTTCTTC. Protein product: CASSQDLVSLPEGEQFF.

This clone came up once. The chain is built from TRBV27 and TRBJ2-7; D call uncertain. The germline CDR1 and CDR2 sequences are MNHEY and SMNVEV (reference sequence). This CDR3 spans 16 amino acids. V lost 6 bases and J 0 bases, leaving 18 bases between the germline ends. CDR3 sequence reads: CASSGSYGASSYEQYF. CDR3 coding DNA: TGTGCCAGCAGCGGTTCGTATGGCGCATCCTCCTACGAGCAGTACTTC.

This clone was counted a few times. The V call is TRBV10-2, the J call TRBJ1-3; 7 bases fit TRBD1. Germline-derived CDR1 and CDR2 are WSHSY and SAAADI. V dropped 4 bases and J dropped 4; count of bases not matched to a gene: 1. The CDR3 is 13 residues long. The CDR3, as DNA: TGCGCCAGCAGTGGGACAGGAGGAAACACCATATATTTT. Translated, it gives CASSGTGGNTIYF.

As for this clone: The sample holds other DNA sequences that translate to the same CDR3. CDR3 protein: CASSSGRGSETQYF. The DNA for the CDR3 is TGCGCCAGCAGCTCGGGGCGGGGGTCGGAGACCCAGTACTTC. The gene calls are TRBV5-1 and TRBJ2-5; 7 bases are a match to TRBD2. V lost 3 bases to trimming and J lost 5 bases; unmatched junction nucleotides: 7. This CDR3 is 14 amino acids long. Germline V gives CDR1 SGHRS, CDR2 YFSETQ.

DNA for the CDR3: TGTGCCAGCAGCTTGGACAGTCAGGGGCAGTACTTC. Its translation is CASSLDSQGQYF. The gene calls are TRBV5-4 and TRBJ2-7, with D maybe TRBD1 (5 bases). Germline V gives CDR1 SGHNT, CDR2 YYREEE (reference sequence). This CDR3 has 12 amino acids. The V end lost 0 bases, the J end lost 9 bases, and 10 bases lay between the germline ends.

The chain links TRBV20-1 to TRBJ2-3; D not resolved. The V gene lost 6 bases and the J gene lost 6 bases, with 10 bases spanning the gap. The CDR3 length is 11 residues. Germline V gives CDR1 DFQATT, CDR2 SNEGSKA (reference sequence). CDR3 residues: CSARSMDTQYF. Here the CDR3 DNA reads TGCAGTGCCCGCTCTATGGATACGCAGTATTTT.